This T cell receptor (beta chain) was sequenced for a study of blood T cell repertoires in COVID-19. Libraries were prepared by immunoSEQ multiplex PCR; TCRdb keeps only in-frame clonotypes and omits some of them. The sample shows about 120,000 clones, 80% to 90% of them seen only once. The CDR3 spans 15 residues. Germline values: CDR1 SGHRS, CDR2 YFSETQ. Germline trimming cut 4 bases from V and 1 base from J; bases unmatched to any gene: 6. Specimen: peripheral blood. V and J are TRBV5-1 and TRBJ1-1, with 8 bases lining up with TRBD1. The receptor was derived from a man aged 70-80 years with active or convalescent COVID-19. In nucleotides, the CDR3 is TGCGCCAGCAGCCCGTGGGACAGGCGGAACACTGAAGCTTTCTTT. It is translated as CASSPWDRRNTEAFF.